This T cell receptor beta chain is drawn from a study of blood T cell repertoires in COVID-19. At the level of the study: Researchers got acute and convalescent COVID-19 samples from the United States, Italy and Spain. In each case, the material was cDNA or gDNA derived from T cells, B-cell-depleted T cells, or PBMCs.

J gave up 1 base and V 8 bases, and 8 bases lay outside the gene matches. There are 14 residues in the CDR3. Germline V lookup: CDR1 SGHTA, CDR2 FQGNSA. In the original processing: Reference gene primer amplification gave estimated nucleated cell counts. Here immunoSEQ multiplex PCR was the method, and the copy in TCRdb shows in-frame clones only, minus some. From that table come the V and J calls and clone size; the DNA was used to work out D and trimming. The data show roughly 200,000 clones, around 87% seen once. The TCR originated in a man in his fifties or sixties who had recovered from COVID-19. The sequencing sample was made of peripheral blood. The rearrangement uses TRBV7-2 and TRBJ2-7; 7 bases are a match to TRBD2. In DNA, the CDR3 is TGTGCCAGCGGGCGGGAGAGGGGATCCTACGAGCAGTACTTC. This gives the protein CASGRERGSYEQYF.